The TCR beta chain under discussion was sequenced for a study of Ad26.COV2.S vaccination and SARS-CoV-2 variants. Study-level points and caveats: The TCR breadth and depth analyses may have understated or missed part of the total T cell responses. Spike-specific TCR breadth was greater in vaccine than placebo recipients.

With V trimmed by 3 bases and J by 3 bases, 15 bases remained unmatched. Germline loops: CDR1 GTSNPN, CDR2 SVGIG (reference sequence). This CDR3 region has 17 residues. Comment on this clone: What it binds is not known.

Repertoires were generated with immunoSEQ multiplex PCR, while TCRdb's copy carries only in-frame clones and drops some. The top ten clones hold more than 2.5% of a sample with hundreds of thousands of clones, about 89% of them seen once. The treatment: approximately 18 received Ad26.COV2.S at low or high dose, single or two shots; 5 received placebo; per-sample allocation not given. Samples were taken on day 63 after the first vaccine or placebo injection. Vaccination used an Ad26 vector expressing Wuhan-strain SARS-CoV-2 spike. This sequence joins TRBV30 and TRBJ2-7; TRBD1 matches at 9 bases. This TCR came from a person aged 18-65 years who received the Ad26.COV2.S COVID-19 vaccine or a placebo. The starting material was peripheral blood, obtained in a trial of Ad26.COV2.S vaccine versus placebo. CDR3 loop: CAWSGGGDRGMVYEQYF. CDR3 DNA: TGTGCCTGGAGCGGTGGGGGTGACAGGGGGATGGTCTACGAGCAGTACTTC.